In this sample, the clone carrying this TCR beta chain turned up many times. Its antigen is currently unknown. The germline V gene encodes CDR1 LGHNA and CDR2 YSLEER. V lost 0 bases to trimming and J lost 6 bases, with 12 bases between them. The CDR3 is 15 residues long. This record belongs to a study of T cells in Graves' hyperthyroidism and ophthalmopathy. TCR beta CDR3 sequences were amplified from RNA transcripts. First-round RT-PCR with HTBI primers amplified the TCR CDR3 region. TCRdb recomputed calls from the multiplex PCR reads with MiXCR, one row per CDR3 protein. The sample lists some 760,000 distinct CDR3 sequences, 14% occurring once. Those with hyperthyroidism were 18 to 65 years old, newly diagnosed, and ill for under 2 months. Cells are PBMCs isolated from 10 ml of fresh blood. General study results and limits: A model of 13 V-J pairs discriminated ophthalmopathy from stable hyperthyroidism.

The sequence derives from a woman aged 18-29 years with Graves' hyperthyroidism. This rearrangement joins TRBV4-3 to TRBJ2-1; D may be TRBD1 or TRBD2 (5 bases each). The sample comprised blood. In nucleotides, the CDR3 is TGCGCCAGCAGCCAAGATTTGTACGGGACCAATGAGCAGTTCTTC. Translated, it gives CASSQDLYGTNEQFF.